The TCR beta chain described here comes from a study of response to subunit inactivated influenza vaccine. TCRdb analysed the RT-PCR reads with MiXCR anew, one entry per CDR3 protein. The table records about 650,000 distinct CDR3 sequences, 15% to 19% of them present only once. The CDR3 sequence is 15 residues long. V was clipped by 4 bases and J by 6 bases, with 15 bases between them. Germline lookup yields CDR1 LGHNA and CDR2 YNFKEQ. Sample: PBMCs from blood, taken about 11 days after vaccination. The sequence was collected from a man aged 50 to 60 who received an inactivated influenza vaccine. The chain recombines TRBV4-2 with TRBJ2-2; the D gene is possibly TRBD2 (7 bases). CDR3 region: CASSPSRGGAGELFF. In DNA, the CDR3 is TGTGCCAGCAGCCCCTCCCGAGGGGGGGCCGGGGAGCTGTTTTTT.